Reported below is one T cell receptor beta chain. Its antigen remains unidentified. There are no base qualities to consult, and no much larger clone falls within one base. The CDR3 spans 15 residues, from the cysteine through the phenylalanine. The retained sequence is limited to the CDR3, 45 bases, with the frame set at the first base. At the junction V is shortened by 3 bases and J by 6 bases; bases outside the gene matches: 8. The germline V gene sets CDR1 to SGHRS and CDR2 to YFSETQ. Library generation was performed with the immunoSEQ multiplex PCR assay. TCRdb obtained this table from immuneACCESS and retained in-frame rearrangements with V and J assigned. These tables miss some clones; where compared with another copy, unresolved V genes account for less than half of the shortfall, and the remainder is unexplained. The sample table lists 60,000 to 85,000 clones, almost 95% of them with a count of one. The top ten clones comprise about 5.6% of the sample.

This sample is drawn from a study of control samples from healthy donors and cancer patients (dated by TCRdb to about 2020). Specimen: blood. The sequence joins TRBV5-1 to TRBJ1-4, with 7 junctional bases fitting TRBD1. The receptor was derived from an older woman in good health. The CDR3 region reads CASSSRQGLDEKLFF. The DNA reads as follows: TGCGCCAGCAGCTCGCGACAGGGCTTGGATGAAAAACTGTTTTTT.